A selection of T cell receptor beta chains follows, all from one sample in a study of beta chain features in type 1 diabetes. Libraries were prepared by immunoSEQ multiplex PCR; TCRdb keeps only in-frame clonotypes and omits some of them. The sample shows more than 250,000 clones, around 20% of them seen only once. The sequenced material came from naive CD4+ T cells from blood. These receptors originate from a woman aged 40 to 50 with type 1 diabetes. Both conserved end residues are part of each CDR3. Fields, in order: D gene, J gene, clone size, V gene, CDR3 protein, CDR3 DNA. D genes are given only for firm matches. A row's size may be missing; if present it is once, few, many or a size class.

>TRBD2|TRBJ2-5|NA|TRBV5-1
CASSLYRGEREGPETQYF
TGCGCCAGCAGCTTGTACCGAGGCGAGCGGGAGGGCCCAGAGACCCAGTACTTC
>NA|TRBJ2-4|NA|TRBV28
CASSLGQLNIQYF
TGTGCCAGCAGTTTAGGACAGTTAAACATTCAGTACTTC
>NA|TRBJ2-5|once|TRBV6-5
CASRMTVQETQYF
TGTGCCAGCAGGATGACAGTCCAAGAGACCCAGTACTTC
>NA|TRBJ1-1|NA|TRBV18
CASSPPSGGDTEAFF
TGTGCCAGCTCACCACCAAGTGGGGGGGACACTGAAGCTTTCTTT
>TRBD2|TRBJ2-3|few|TRBV5-1
CASSTTSGSGTDTQYF
TGCGCCAGCAGCACGACTAGCGGGTCAGGCACAGATACGCAGTATTTT
>NA|TRBJ2-7|few|TRBV5-1
CASSLQGDEQYF
TGCGCCAGCAGCTTGCAGGGTGACGAGCAGTACTTC
>NA|TRBJ1-1|NA|TRBV9
CASSATGATEAFF
TGTGCCAGCAGCGCCACAGGCGCCACTGAAGCTTTCTTT
>TRBD1|TRBJ1-5|NA|TRBV2
CASSWDSPSNQPQHF
TGTGCCAGCAGTTGGGACAGCCCTAGCAATCAGCCCCAGCATTTT
>TRBD2|TRBJ2-7|few|TRBV4-3
CASSQAGTSASYEQYF
TGCGCCAGCAGCCAAGCAGGGACTAGCGCGTCCTACGAGCAGTACTTC
>NA|TRBJ2-4|few|TRBV27
CASSFDRSEDIQYF
TGTGCCAGCAGTTTTGACAGGTCGGAGGACATTCAGTACTTC
>TRBD1|TRBJ2-7|NA|TRBV29-1
CSVGQGADEQYF
TGCAGCGTTGGCCAGGGGGCGGACGAGCAGTACTTC
>NA|TRBJ1-4|NA|TRBV29-1
CSVAPGEKLFF
TGCAGCGTTGCTCCGGGGGAAAAACTGTTTTTT
>TRBD1|TRBJ2-7|few|TRBV7-3
CASSRTGPSYEQYF
TGTGCCAGCAGTCGGACAGGCCCTTCCTACGAGCAGTACTTC
>NA|TRBJ2-7|NA|TRBV19
CASSPQRLEDEQYF
TGTGCCAGTAGCCCACAAAGACTAGAAGACGAGCAGTACTTC
>NA|TRBJ2-3|NA|TRBV7-2
CASSLGQPDTQYF
TGTGCCAGCAGCTTAGGACAGCCAGATACGCAGTATTTT